The rows below give T cell receptor beta chains drawn from one sample of a study of breast tumors, draining lymph nodes, adjacent tissues. Each CDR3 protein gets one entry after TCRdb re-called the multiplex PCR reads with MiXCR. The sample carries some 66,000 distinct CDR3 sequences, around three fifths recorded once. The sample comprised breast tumor tissue. The receptor set was obtained from a female donor with breast cancer. Some clones in this sample may be carry-over from other donors' samples. Each CDR3 is given with its conserved first and last residue. Each record gives: V gene, J gene, D gene, clone size, CDR3 DNA, CDR3 protein. The D gene is left open where the match is weak. Clone size is given for some rows only: seen once, a few or many times, or a class if the clone is expanded.

TRBV6-5	TRBJ1-2	.	.	TGTGCCAGCAGTCGTCCAGGGGGCTACACCTTC	CASSRPGGYTF
TRBV5-1	TRBJ2-1	TRBD2	many	TGCGCCAGCAGCGGGGTGGCTAGCGGGGGGGCCCCCTACAATGAGCAGTTCTTC	CASSGVASGGAPYNEQFF
TRBV7-2	TRBJ2-3	TRBD2	.	TGTGCCAGCAGCTTAGCGAGTTCTAGCGGGAGCGGGGCAGATACGCAGTATTTT	CASSLASSSGSGADTQYF
TRBV28	TRBJ2-7	TRBD2	once	TGTGCCAGCAGTCCGCCTCCGGGACTAGCAGGCTACGAGCAGTACTTC	CASSPPPGLAGYEQYF
TRBV24-1	TRBJ2-3	TRBD2	.	TGTGCCACCCAGCTTAGCGGGGCAGATACGCAGTATTTT	CATQLSGADTQYF
TRBV4-1	TRBJ2-2	.	.	TGCGCCAGCAGCCTAACAGGGACCGGGGAGCTGTTTTTT	CASSLTGTGELFF
TRBV20-1	TRBJ2-7	.	.	TGCAGTGCTAGAGGGGGGGCACACTACGAGCAGTACTTC	CSARGGAHYEQYF
TRBV7-9	TRBJ2-1	.	many	TGTGCCAGCAGCTTAGTAGGCCTCCCCTCCTACAATGAGCAGTTCTTC	CASSLVGLPSYNEQFF
TRBV5-5	TRBJ1-3	.	.	TGTGCCAGCAGCCAAGCGGGATCCCGTGGAAACACCATATATTTT	CASSQAGSRGNTIYF
TRBV10-3	TRBJ2-7	TRBD1	.	TGTGCCAGCAGGGGGGACAGGAGCTCCTACGAGCAGTACTTC	CASRGDRSSYEQYF
TRBV18	TRBJ2-7	.	.	TGTGCCAGCTGGAGACGCTCCTCTTGCGAGCAGTACTTC	CASWRRSSCEQYF
TRBV20-1	TRBJ2-7	.	.	TGCAGTGCTCGCGGACAGATCTCCTACGAGCAGTACTTC	CSARGQISYEQYF
TRBV7-8	TRBJ1-5	.	few	TGTGCCAGCAGCTTAGGGCGCAGGTTGCAGCCCCAGCATTTT	CASSLGRRLQPQHF
TRBV20-1	TRBJ2-7	.	.	TGCAGCGCCCAAGGCGTATTAGGCGGTTACGAGCAGTACTTC	CSAQGVLGGYEQYF
TRBV2	TRBJ1-2	.	.	TGTGCCAGCAGTGGGACAGCCAACTATGGCTACACCTTC	CASSGTANYGYTF
TRBV5-6	TRBJ2-7	.	.	TGTGCCAGCAGCTTCTCGGGACCGGGGAGCCACGAGCAGTGCTTC	CASSFSGPGSHEQCF
TRBV9	TRBJ1-1	.	few	TGTGCCAGCAGCCCGGGGTTGGACGCCATGAACACTGAAGCTTTCTTT	CASSPGLDAMNTEAFF
TRBV20-1	TRBJ1-4	.	.	TGCAGTGCTAGATTCCGGGACGGTGAAAAACTGTTTTTT	CSARFRDGEKLFF
TRBV11-2	TRBJ2-2	.	once	TGTGCCAGCAGCGGCGGGACTTACACCGGGGAGCTGTTTTTT	CASSGGTYTGELFF
TRBV7-3	TRBJ2-1	TRBD2	.	TGTGCCAGCAGCTTAGCGAGCGGGGGAGCGGGAGGGGTCAATGAGCAGTTCTTC	CASSLASGGAGGVNEQFF
TRBV29-1	TRBJ2-7	.	.	TGCAGCGTTGCGGGGACCACTACGGAGCAGTACTTC	CSVAGTTTEQYF
TRBV20-1	TRBJ1-6	.	.	TGCAGTGCTAGAGAGGGGGGACCCCTCCACTTT	CSAREGGPLHF
TRBV20-1	TRBJ1-5	.	once	TGCAGTGCTAGAGATAGCGGCAGGGCAAATCAGCCCCAGCATTTT	CSARDSGRANQPQHF